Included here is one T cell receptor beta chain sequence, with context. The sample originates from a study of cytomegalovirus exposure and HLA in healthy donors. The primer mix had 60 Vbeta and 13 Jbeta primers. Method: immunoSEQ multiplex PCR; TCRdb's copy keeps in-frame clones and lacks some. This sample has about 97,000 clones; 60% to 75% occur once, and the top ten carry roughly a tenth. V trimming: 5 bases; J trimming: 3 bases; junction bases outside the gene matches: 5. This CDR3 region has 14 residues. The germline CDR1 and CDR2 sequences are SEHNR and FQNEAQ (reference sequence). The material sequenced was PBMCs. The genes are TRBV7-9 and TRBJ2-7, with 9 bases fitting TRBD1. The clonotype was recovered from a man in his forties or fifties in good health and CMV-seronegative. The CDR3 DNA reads TGTGCCAGCAGCCCGAGGACAGGGGTCTACGAGCAGTACTTC. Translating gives CASSPRTGVYEQYF. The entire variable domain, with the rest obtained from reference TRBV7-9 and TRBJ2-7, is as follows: DTGVSQNPRHKITKRGQNVTFRCDPISEHNRLYWYRQTLGQGPEFLTYFQNEAQLEKSRLLSDRFSAERPKGSFSTLEIQRTEQGDSAMYLCASSPRTGVYEQYFGPGTRLTVT.